This entry is about one TCR beta chain. What it recognizes is unknown. The CDR3 has 10 residues. Trimming cost V 3 bases and J 6 bases, with 6 bases left between them. Germline CDR1 and CDR2: DFQATT and SNEGSKA (reference sequence). This entry belongs to a study of T cell responses to AZD1222 COVID-19 vaccine. Study-wide results and limits: Vaccination with two AZD1222 doses was followed by a rise in Spike-specific TCR breadth and depth. Spike-wide coverage was observed for vaccine-associated CD4 TCRs, with dominant responses at 160-218 and 743-854.

The assay was immunoSEQ multiplex PCR, and TCRdb's table has in-frame clones only and misses some. The table shows about 200,000 clones, with about 92% occurring only once. This clonotype was obtained from an adult in good health. The chain links TRBV20-1 to TRBJ2-7; D unclear. The source material was peripheral blood, sampled on day 0 of MenACWY control vaccination. DNA for the CDR3: TGCAGTGCTAGCTACGGCGAGCAGTACTTC. Translating gives CSASYGEQYF.